This T cell receptor (beta chain) was sequenced for a study of cytomegalovirus exposure and HLA in healthy donors. V lost 8 bases and J lost 6, with 13 bases in between. The germline gives CDR1 SQVTM, CDR2 ANQGSEA. The CDR3 consists of 11 residues. The PCR contained 60 Vbeta and 13 Jbeta primers. Data came from immunoSEQ multiplex PCR; TCRdb stores just in-frame clones and leaves some out. The sample lists about 150,000 clones; around 82% were seen once. This clone was observed a handful of times. This chain links TRBV29-1 with TRBJ1-2, with D unresolved. This TCR derives from a woman aged 45-59 years in good health and CMV-seropositive. The specimen was PBMCs. CDR3 sequence (DNA): TGCAGCTCCCCGGACGGGAATGGCTACACCTTC. This codes for CSSPDGNGYTF. Based on the CDR3 plus reference TRBV29-1 and TRBJ1-2, the full variable domain is SAVISQKPSRDICQRGTSLTIQCQVDSQVTMMFWYRQQPGQSLTLIATANQGSEATYESGFVIDKFPISRPNLTFSTLTVSNMSPEDSSIYLCSSPDGNGYTFGSGTRLTVV.